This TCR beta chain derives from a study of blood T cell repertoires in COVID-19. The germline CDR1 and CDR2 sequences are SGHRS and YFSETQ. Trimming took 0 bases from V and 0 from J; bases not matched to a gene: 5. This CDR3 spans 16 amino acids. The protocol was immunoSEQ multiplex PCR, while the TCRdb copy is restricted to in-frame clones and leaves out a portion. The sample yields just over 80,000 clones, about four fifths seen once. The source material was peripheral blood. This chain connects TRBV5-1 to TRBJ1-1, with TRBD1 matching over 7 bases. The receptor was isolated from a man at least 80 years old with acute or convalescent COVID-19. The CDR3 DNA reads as TGCGCCAGCAGCTTGGGGGGACAGAGTATGAACACTGAAGCTTTCTTT. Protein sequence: CASSLGGQSMNTEAFF.